These 22 T cell receptor beta chains were all obtained from the same sample, sequenced in a study of response to subunit inactivated influenza vaccine. Each CDR3 protein is one row after TCRdb ran MiXCR on the RT-PCR reads. The sample includes 500,000 to 550,000 distinct CDR3 sequences, roughly 23% of them seen just once. The data also belong to a second study, concerning T cells expressing NK-cell markers. Turning to that study: cDNA encoding TCR beta was synthesized via 5'RACE template switching incorporating UMIs.

The material was CD4+ T cells sorted from PBMCs, obtained 11 to 12 days after vaccination. All receptors derive from a man aged 45-65 years who received an inactivated influenza vaccine.

The chain links TRBV20-1 to TRBJ1-5; D gene uncertain. Germline V gives CDR1 DFQATT, CDR2 SNEGSKA (reference sequence). The CDR3 runs 13 residues. V gave up 0 bases and J gave up 5 bases, with 8 bases separating them. CDR3 amino acids: CSARDLGHQPQHF. CDR3 bases: TGCAGTGCTAGAGATCTAGGTCATCAGCCCCAGCATTTT.

The chain joins TRBV7-2 to TRBJ2-1; 7 nucleotides line up with TRBD2. The CDR3 spans 15 residues. Losses at the gene ends were 6 bases for V and 5 bases for J; bases not matched to a gene: 10. Looked up from germline, CDR1 is SGHTA and CDR2 is FQGNSA. This CDR3 is CASSTPSGAHNEQFF. In DNA form, the CDR3 reads TGTGCCAGCAGTACCCCTAGCGGAGCCCACAATGAGCAGTTCTTC.

This clonotype showed up just a few times. The rearrangement joins TRBV5-5 to TRBJ1-1; no clear D. The CDR3 spans 14 residues. Per germline, CDR1 SGHKS and CDR2 YYEKEE (reference sequence). With 4 bases removed from V and 0 bases from J, the gap between germline ends came to 10 bases. CDR3 sequence: CASSPTEMNTEAFF. The CDR3 DNA reads TGTGCCAGCAGCCCTACGGAGATGAACACTGAAGCTTTCTTT. Variable domain in full (rest from reference TRBV5-5 and TRBJ1-1): DAGVTQSPTHLIKTRGQQVTLRCSPISGHKSVSWYQQVLGQGPQFIFQYYEKEERGRGNFPDRFSARQFPNYSSELNVNALLLGDSALYLCASSPTEMNTEAFFGQGTRLTVV.

This chain connects TRBV7-9 to TRBJ2-1; 8 nucleotides align to TRBD1. Looked up from germline, CDR1 is SEHNR and CDR2 is FQNEAQ (reference sequence). The V segment lost 5 bases and the J segment 7 bases; nucleotides outside the gene matches: 4. The CDR3 runs to 13 residues. The DNA for the CDR3 is TGTGCCAGCAGCCGGACAGGGTGGAATGAGCAGTTCTTC. It specifies CASSRTGWNEQFF.

The V gene is TRBV11-2, the J gene TRBJ2-4, with TRBD1 matching over 10 bases. V was pared by 8 bases and J by 8 bases, with 9 bases of the junction left unmatched. The CDR3 totals 14 residues. Germline V gives CDR1 SGHAT, CDR2 FQNNGV. DNA for the CDR3: TGTGCCAGCGGCCAGACAGGGGGCGCGGACATTCAGTACTTC. This encodes CASGQTGGADIQYF.

This rearrangement joins TRBV12-5 to TRBJ1-4; no clear D. Trimming removed 1 base from V and 8 bases from J, with 20 bases in between. CDR1 is LGHNT, CDR2 FRNRAP, per germline. The CDR3 extends over 17 amino acids. This chain's CDR3 is CASGLAGPRLGGEKLFF. The CDR3 DNA is TGTGCTAGTGGTTTGGCCGGGCCCCGCTTAGGCGGCGAAAAACTGTTTTTT.

This clonotype appeared a few times. V and J are TRBV5-5 and TRBJ1-6; perhaps TRBD1 as D (5 bases). The germline gives CDR1 SGHKS, CDR2 YYEKEE (reference sequence). Trimming removed 0 bases from V and 5 bases from J, with 9 bases in between. This CDR3 has 15 residues. CDR3 in DNA: TGTGCCAGCAGCTTGGTAGGGGAAAATAATTCACCCCTCCACTTT. Protein sequence: CASSLVGENNSPLHF.

The chain combines TRBV4-3 with TRBJ2-7, with TRBD1 identical over 8 bases. Germline trimming cut 1 base from V and 4 bases from J; bases unmatched to any gene: 9. The CDR3 runs to 16 residues. The germline V gene encodes CDR1 LGHNA and CDR2 YSLEER. The CDR3 loop is CASSQVSAGGRYEQYF. The CDR3 nucleotides are TGCGCCAGCAGCCAAGTTTCGGCAGGGGGCAGGTACGAGCAGTACTTC.

This clonotype has more than one count but fewer than ten. The chain combines TRBV6-2 or TRBV6-3 with TRBJ1-1; D not resolved. This CDR3 region has 12 residues. V lost 2 bases and J lost 4, with 5 bases in between. Looked up from germline, CDR1 is MNHEY and CDR2 is SVGEGT. DNA of the CDR3: TGTGCCAGCAGTTACCGGCTCACTGAAGCTTTCTTT. Amino acid sequence: CASSYRLTEAFF.

This clonotype has just a few counts. The rearrangement links TRBV6-1 to TRBJ2-3, with D possibly being TRBD1 (6 bases). CDR1 and CDR2 from the germline V gene are MNHNS and SASEGT. The CDR3 extends over 13 amino acids. The germline V and J ends were trimmed by 6 bases and 6 bases, with 13 bases remaining between them. CDR3 nucleotide sequence: TGTGCCAGCAGCAGAGGACAGCCGGATACGCAGTATTTT. It translates to CASSRGQPDTQYF.

This clonotype was seen repeatedly, ten times or more. This chain connects TRBV20-1 to TRBJ2-3; D gene uncertain. The V end was cut by 6 bases, the J end by 4 bases, with 20 bases between. Germline CDR1 and CDR2: DFQATT and SNEGSKA (reference sequence). There are 15 residues in the CDR3. The CDR3 reads CSAPGRPGVPDTQYF. DNA of the CDR3: TGCAGTGCCCCCGGACGGCCTGGGGTCCCAGATACGCAGTATTTT.

V usage is TRBV7-8 and J usage is TRBJ2-1; D call uncertain. The CDR3 loop spans 15 amino acids. The V gene's germline CDR1 is SGHVS and CDR2 FQNEAQ. V was shortened by 6 bases and J by 7 bases, with 19 bases between the two germline ends. This chain's CDR3 is CASRSIAWARNEQFF. The CDR3 DNA sequence: TGTGCCAGCAGGTCCATAGCATGGGCGCGTAATGAGCAGTTCTTC.

The chain is built from TRBV29-1 and TRBJ2-1, with D maybe TRBD2 (5 bases). The germline V gene encodes CDR1 SQVTM and CDR2 ANQGSEA. With 6 bases removed from V and 6 bases from J, the gap between germline ends came to 18 bases. The CDR3 contains 14 residues. Here the CDR3 reads CSVLTTDYPNEQFF. The CDR3 DNA reads TGCAGCGTCCTCACCACAGACTACCCCAATGAGCAGTTCTTC.

This clonotype has just a few counts. V and J are TRBV6-2 or TRBV6-3 and TRBJ2-6; possible D gene TRBD2, 7 bases. The CDR3 extends over 20 amino acids. The germline V gene has CDR1 MNHEY and CDR2 SVGEGT. Trimming took 2 bases from V and 1 from J, leaving 21 bases between them. In DNA, the CDR3 is TGTGCCAGCAGTTACGGGGGCCGGTTACAGCGGGGTTCTGGGGCCAACGTCCTGACTTTC. Its translation: CASSYGGRLQRGSGANVLTF.

This clonotype came up once. The V gene is TRBV5-1, the J gene TRBJ2-7; the D is unclear. CDR1 is SGHRS and CDR2 is YFSETQ in the germline V gene. Trimming cost V 0 bases and J 6 bases, with 7 bases left between them. This CDR3 spans 12 amino acids. The CDR3, as DNA: TGCGCCAGCAGCTTGGAAGGGCTCGAGCAGTACTTC. Protein sequence: CASSLEGLEQYF.

This clonotype was picked up a small number of times. CDR3 protein: CASSDPGHTSGQYF. For the CDR3, the DNA is TGCGCCAGCAGCGATCCGGGACACACCTCTGGGCAGTACTTC. The chain combines TRBV5-1 with TRBJ2-7; maybe TRBD1 (6 bases). This CDR3 region has 14 residues. Trimming cost V 4 bases and J 9 bases, with 20 bases left between them. CDR1 is SGHRS and CDR2 is YFSETQ in the germline V gene.

The table lists this clonotype with a few counts. This chain connects TRBV11-2 to TRBJ2-7, with D perhaps given as TRBD1 or TRBD2 (5 bases each). Looked up from germline, CDR1 is SGHAT and CDR2 is FQNNGV. CDR3 length: 18 residues. V lost 3 bases and J 3 bases, leaving 24 bases between the germline ends. The CDR3 region has the DNA TGTGCCAGCAGCTTCCCTCGGGGACCTCGGCCGAAAATCTACGAGCAGTACTTC. It encodes CASSFPRGPRPKIYEQYF.

This clonotype was counted between two and nine times. CDR3 protein: CASVGRGSKIYNEQFF. DNA of the CDR3: TGTGCCAGCGTCGGCCGGGGGAGCAAGATCTACAATGAGCAGTTCTTC. The rearrangement links TRBV7-2 to TRBJ2-1, with D maybe TRBD2 (6 bases). This CDR3 spans 16 amino acids. Germline assignment: CDR1 SGHTA and CDR2 FQGNSA. Trimming removed 8 bases at V and 3 bases at J, with 20 bases between. The full variable domain, its missing parts supplied by reference TRBV7-2 and TRBJ2-1, is GAGVSQSPSNKVTEKGKDVELRCDPISGHTALYWYRQSLGQGLEFLIYFQGNSAPDKSGLPSDRFSAERTGGSVSTLTIQRTQQEDSAVYLCASVGRGSKIYNEQFFGPGTRLTVL.

This clonotype was detected many times. This chain links TRBV5-1 with TRBJ2-7; TRBD1 agrees at 9 bases. After removal of 4 bases from V and 5 bases from J, the junction contained 10 bases not matched to a gene. This CDR3 is 15 amino acids long. Germline lookup yields CDR1 SGHRS and CDR2 YFSETQ. CDR3 coding DNA: TGCGCCAGCAGCGCGGCCGGGACAGGGAGCCACGAGCAGTACTTC. It specifies CASSAAGTGSHEQYF.

The chain is built from TRBV4-3 and TRBJ2-1; D gene uncertain. CDR3 size: 16 residues. From germline, CDR1 is LGHNA and CDR2 YSLEER. V lost 0 bases, J lost 3 bases, and 12 bases lay in between. DNA of the CDR3: TGCGCCAGCAGCCAAGATCGGTATATACACTACAATGAGCAGTTCTTC. This encodes CASSQDRYIHYNEQFF.

This chain joins TRBV20-1 and TRBJ1-1, with TRBD1 matching 11 bases. The CDR3 length is 16 residues. Per the germline V gene, CDR1 is DFQATT and CDR2 is SNEGSKA (reference sequence). After removal of 5 bases from V and 2 bases from J, the junction contained 10 bases not matched to a gene. The CDR3 DNA is TGCAGTGCTTTCCGGACAGGGGGCCTGATCAACACTGAAGCTTTCTTT. Translating gives CSAFRTGGLINTEAFF.

This clonotype was seen only a few times. The rearrangement joins TRBV5-1 to TRBJ1-2; D may be TRBD1 (6 bases). V was shortened by 7 bases and J by 0 bases, with 13 bases between the two germline ends. Germline V gives CDR1 SGHRS, CDR2 YFSETQ. The CDR3 is made up of 14 amino acids. The CDR3 DNA is TGCGCCAGCGGACAGAGCGCCCCTAACTATGGCTACACCTTC. Protein product: CASGQSAPNYGYTF.